Given below is one T cell receptor beta chain in context. Its antigen is unidentified. The source of the sample is a study of T cells in Graves' hyperthyroidism and ophthalmopathy. Across the whole study: Peripheral blood was acquired at first diagnosis, ahead of any therapy whatsoever. Study-level results: Among clonotypes expanded in thyroid above 0.001, most were also found in blood. Ophthalmopathy, which appeared later, was predicted by the model a median approximately six months before onset.

Diagnosis of hyperthyroidism was new in patients aged 18 to 65, and its duration was under 2 months. The CDR3 runs to 15 residues. Germline V gene sequence: CDR1 MNHNS, CDR2 SASEGT. The V segment lost 3 bases and the J segment 5 bases; nucleotides outside the gene matches: 4. Using RNA transcripts as the source, TCR beta CDR3 regions were amplified. First-round RT-PCR with HTBI primers amplified the TCR CDR3 region. Each CDR3 protein gets one entry after TCRdb re-called the multiplex PCR reads with MiXCR. The sample has approximately 380,000 distinct CDR3 sequences; 15% to 20% are singletons. This receptor was identified in a woman in her late teens or twenties with Graves' hyperthyroidism. The specimen sequenced was blood. This sequence joins TRBV6-1 and TRBJ2-2; 9 bases are a match to TRBD1. The CDR3 sequence: CASSDGTGRTGELFF. The CDR3 DNA reads as TGTGCCAGCAGTGATGGGACAGGGAGAACCGGGGAGCTGTTTTTT.